This T cell receptor beta chain was captured in a study of T-cell memory formation after mild COVID-19. Overall study: In these data, TCR clusters were largely donor specific. Whole-study findings and limits: Cross-reactive memory appears to have joined, as suggested by some responding clones showing up in pre-infection memory. Clones which contracted sat mainly in CM and EM if CD4+, and in EMRA if CD8+.

In TCRdb, the 5' RACE reads were re-called with MiXCR into one record per CDR3 protein. Among a few hundred thousand distinct CDR3 sequences listed, more than 15% were seen once. Trimming took 3 bases from V and 2 from J, leaving 11 bases between them. CDR3 length: 14 amino acids. The germline gives CDR1 SGHRS, CDR2 YFSETQ. Notes on this clonotype: The antigen is undetermined.

What was sequenced was PBMCs or a T cell subset sorted from them (not recorded which). V and J are TRBV5-1 and TRBJ1-2; no reliable D call. This clonotype was sampled from a man between 18 and 35 years old who had mild COVID-19 (a few samples of this study predate the infection). Cell type and time point are not known. The CDR3 here is CASSWMAANYGYTF. The DNA for the CDR3 is TGCGCCAGCAGCTGGATGGCAGCCAACTATGGCTACACCTTC.